These 5 T cell receptor beta chains came from one sample sequenced in a study of cytomegalovirus exposure and HLA in healthy donors. This PCR relied on a set of 60 Vbeta primers and 13 Jbeta primers. Clones were read by immunoSEQ multiplex PCR, and TCRdb kept only the in-frame ones, dropping some. The sample has over 150,000 clones, roughly 87% seen once. Specimen: PBMCs. The receptors were sampled from a girl aged 5 to 17 in good health and CMV-seropositive.

In this sample, this clone turned up a few times. This rearrangement joins TRBV7-3 to TRBJ1-4, with unresolved D. Germline CDR1 reads SGHTA; CDR2 reads FQGTGA. This CDR3 contains 16 residues. V dropped 4 bases and J dropped 3 bases, with 15 bases sitting between them. The CDR3 DNA reads TGTGCCAGCAGCTCGAGGGCGGGAGGTCCTAATGAAAAACTGTTTTTT. As protein: CASSSRAGGPNEKLFF.

This chain links TRBV7-6 with TRBJ2-1, with D possibly TRBD2 on 7 matching bases. The CDR3 runs 16 residues. Trimming removed 5 bases from V and 1 base from J, with 15 bases in between. Per the germline V gene, CDR1 is SGHVS and CDR2 is FNYEAQ. This CDR3 is CASSLGRQGSYNEQFF. The CDR3 coding sequence is TGTGCCAGCAGCCTCGGGAGGCAGGGGTCCTACAATGAGCAGTTCTTC.

This clone was seen only once. The chain carries TRBV5-1 and TRBJ2-1; 8 bases map to TRBD1. Germline CDR1 and CDR2: SGHRS and YFSETQ. V was pared by 4 bases and J by 8 bases, with 14 bases of the junction left unmatched. This CDR3 comprises 16 residues. The CDR3 loop reads CASSERQGRAVDEQFF. CDR3 DNA: TGCGCCAGCAGCGAAAGACAGGGGCGAGCCGTGGATGAGCAGTTCTTC.

The gene calls are TRBV11-3 and TRBJ2-5; D not resolved. Trimming took 2 bases from V and 5 from J, leaving 9 bases between them. Germline lookup yields CDR1 SGHNT and CDR2 YENEEA. The CDR3 length is 13 residues. CDR3 in DNA: TGTGCCAGCAGCTTATTTAGCCGGGAGACCCAGTACTTC. This gives the protein CASSLFSRETQYF.

CDR3 sequence reads: CASSEDGFNEQYF. The CDR3, as DNA: TGCGCCAGCAGTGAGGACGGGTTCAACGAGCAGTACTTC. The chain employs TRBV10-2 and TRBJ2-7; D is undetermined. Per germline, CDR1 WSHSY and CDR2 SAAADI. This CDR3 is 13 amino acids long. Trimming stripped 2 bases from V and 5 bases from J, with 10 bases between.